Below are 30 T cell receptor beta chains sequenced from a single sample in a study of T-cell reconstitution after alpha-beta-depleted transplantation in children. It was with unique molecular identifiers that the TCRbeta library was prepared. Using its own MiXCR run on the PCR reads, TCRdb lists one record per CDR3 protein. The table has nearly 400,000 distinct CDR3 sequences, over 20% seen once. The sample in question was PBMCs from the stem cell graft donor, obtained from the stem cell graft. The receptors were sampled from a human donor who donated a stem cell graft to a child with acute myeloid leukemia.

This rearrangement joins TRBV20-1 to TRBJ2-1; TRBD2 agrees at 13 bases. The CDR3 has 14 residues. Germline trimming cut 6 bases from V and 10 bases from J; bases unmatched to any gene: 9. Per the germline V gene, CDR1 is DFQATT and CDR2 is SNEGSKA (reference sequence). CDR3 amino acids: CSASRGTSGTEQFF. In nucleotides, the CDR3 is TGCAGTGCCTCAAGGGGGACTAGCGGGACCGAGCAGTTCTTC.

This chain uses TRBV10-2 with TRBJ2-7; TRBD2 matches 12 bases. There are 15 residues in the CDR3. Germline lookup yields CDR1 WSHSY and CDR2 SAAADI. V was pared by 9 bases and J by 3 bases, with 9 bases of the junction left unmatched. The DNA for the CDR3 is TGCGCCAGTACGATTGGACTAGCGGGAATCTACGAGCAGTACTTC. Translated, it gives CASTIGLAGIYEQYF.

This clonotype was observed a few times. The chain couples TRBV5-6 to TRBJ2-1; TRBD2 matches at 8 bases. Germline V gene sequence: CDR1 SGHDT, CDR2 YYEEEE. The CDR3 sequence is 15 residues long. V dropped 5 bases and J dropped 0; count of bases not matched to a gene: 4. The CDR3 loop reads CASSPAGVSYNEQFF. The CDR3 nucleotides read TGTGCCAGCAGTCCAGCGGGGGTCTCCTACAATGAGCAGTTCTTC.

This chain uses TRBV5-5 with TRBJ1-1; TRBD1 aligns across 11 bases. V shed 4 bases, J shed 0 bases, and the junction held 5 bases outside the gene matches. CDR1 and CDR2 from the germline V gene are SGHKS and YYEKEE (reference sequence). This CDR3 is 16 amino acids long. CDR3 coding DNA: TGTGCCAGCAGCAGAGGGACAGGGGGAATGAACACTGAAGCTTTCTTT. Translation gives CASSRGTGGMNTEAFF.

This clonotype was seen at least ten times. V gene TRBV12-3 or TRBV12-4 combines with J gene TRBJ2-1, with a weak D call TRBD2 (5 bases). The V and J ends lost 8 bases and 5 bases respectively, with 10 bases between them. CDR3 length: 12 residues. In nucleotides, the CDR3 is TGTGCCAGCCCGGGAATCGACAATGAGCAGTTCTTC. Translated, it gives CASPGIDNEQFF.

This clonotype was seen only a few times. The rearrangement uses TRBV7-3 and TRBJ2-5; no clear D. Germline CDR1 reads SGHTA; CDR2 reads FQGTGA. Between the trimmed V and J ends, which lost 2 bases and 0 bases, there was a span of 4 bases. The CDR3 is 13 residues long. In DNA, the CDR3 is TGTGCCAGCAGCTTATCGAACCAAGAGACCCAGTACTTC. Translating it yields CASSLSNQETQYF.

The sample holds many counts of this clonotype. The rearrangement links TRBV15 to TRBJ2-1; 7 bases match TRBD2. Germline trimming cut 4 bases from V and 2 bases from J; bases unmatched to any gene: 8. Germline V gene data show CDR1 as LNHNV and CDR2 as YYDKDF (reference sequence). CDR3 length: 16 amino acids. As DNA, the CDR3 is TGTGCCACCAGCAAAAACCGGGACTACCCCTACAATGAGCAGTTCTTC. Protein sequence: CATSKNRDYPYNEQFF.

This clonotype has only a few counts. This chain connects TRBV29-1 to TRBJ2-4; D perhaps matches TRBD2 (5 bases). V lost 4 bases and J 0 bases, leaving 7 bases between the germline ends. The germline CDR1 and CDR2 sequences are SQVTM and ANQGSEA. The CDR3 runs to 13 residues. The CDR3 protein is CSVGGLAKNIQYF. CDR3 sequence (DNA): TGCAGCGTTGGAGGGTTAGCCAAAAACATTCAGTACTTC.

This clonotype was found many times. The CDR3 region is CASGLDLPDIQYF. As DNA, the CDR3 is TGTGCTAGTGGTTTGGATCTCCCCGACATTCAGTACTTC. The chain is built from TRBV12-5 and TRBJ2-4; D remains ambiguous. With 1 base removed from V and 8 bases from J, the gap between germline ends came to 9 bases. Germline loops: CDR1 LGHNT, CDR2 FRNRAP. The CDR3 spans 13 residues.

The V gene is TRBV4-3, the J gene TRBJ2-2; D unclear. The CDR3 consists of 15 residues. CDR1 LGHNA and CDR2 YSLEER come from the germline V gene. V was cut by 0 bases and J by 3 bases, with 8 bases left in between. CDR3 in amino acids: CASSQEGRHTGELFF. As DNA, the CDR3 is TGCGCCAGCAGCCAAGAGGGTAGACACACCGGGGAGCTGTTTTTT.

This chain joins TRBV7-9 and TRBJ2-1; 8 nucleotides match TRBD2. The CDR3 consists of 11 residues. The V segment lost 5 bases and the J segment 14 bases; nucleotides outside the gene matches: 5. Germline V lookup: CDR1 SEHNR, CDR2 FQNEAQ (reference sequence). The chain's CDR3 is CASSRAGVKFF. Here the CDR3 DNA reads TGTGCCAGCAGCAGAGCGGGAGTTAAGTTCTTC.

This clonotype was seen many times. The rearrangement uses TRBV12-3 or TRBV12-4 and TRBJ1-5; D is possibly TRBD1 (6 bases). V was trimmed by 4 bases and J by 1 base, leaving 8 bases between them. This CDR3 comprises 14 residues. The CDR3 reads CASSWGGSNQPQHF. CDR3 nucleotide sequence: TGTGCCAGCAGTTGGGGGGGCAGCAATCAGCCCCAGCATTTT.

This clonotype was counted ten times or more. The chain links TRBV7-2 to TRBJ1-1; tentative D call: TRBD1 (6 bases). Per germline, CDR1 SGHTA and CDR2 FQGNSA. The CDR3 contains 15 residues. The V gene lost 1 base and the J gene lost 0 bases, with 9 bases spanning the gap. Written as DNA, the CDR3 is TGTGCCAGCAGCTTAGGTGGGGGCTTGAACACTGAAGCTTTCTTT. Protein product: CASSLGGGLNTEAFF.

This clonotype occurred a few times. V gene TRBV7-2 combines with J gene TRBJ1-5; 7 bases are shared with TRBD1. The V gene's germline CDR1 is SGHTA and CDR2 FQGNSA. V lost 4 bases and J lost 0; bases outside the gene matches: 9. This CDR3 region has 17 residues. CDR3 bases: TGTGCCAGCAGCTCACTTGGGACAGCCGTTAGCAATCAGCCCCAGCATTTT. It codes for CASSSLGTAVSNQPQHF.

This clonotype was seen a few times. A much larger clone lies a single base off, so this may be a read error. This chain uses TRBV20-1 with TRBJ1-1; 7 bases fit TRBD1. Trimming removed 3 bases from V and 1 base from J; junction bases left unmatched: 2. The germline V gene encodes CDR1 DFQATT and CDR2 SNEGSKA (reference sequence). The length of the CDR3 is 13 residues. The CDR3 DNA follows: TGCAGTGCTAGGACAGGGCCGAACACTGAAGCTTTCTTT. It specifies CSARTGPNTEAFF.

This clonotype was recorded many times. This chain joins TRBV10-3 and TRBJ2-7; D uncertain. The CDR3 is made up of 15 amino acids. V was pared by 4 bases and J by 6 bases, with 19 bases between. Germline V gives CDR1 ENHRY, CDR2 SYGVKD. The CDR3 DNA sequence: TGTGCCATCAGTGGTGGCGAGACCAACTCTCGCGAGCAGTACTTC. Its translation: CAISGGETNSREQYF.

This clonotype has a single count. This rearrangement joins TRBV7-2 to TRBJ2-7; 14 bases align to TRBD2. J was trimmed by 4 bases and V by 4 bases; bases with no gene match: 3. CDR1 and CDR2 from the germline V gene are SGHTA and FQGNSA. The CDR3 is 15 residues long. This chain's CDR3 is CASSSWTSGGYEQYF. Here the CDR3 DNA reads TGTGCCAGCAGCTCTTGGACTAGCGGGGGGTACGAGCAGTACTTC.

The chain is built from TRBV5-1 and TRBJ2-7; 7 nucleotides match TRBD1. The CDR3 length is 15 residues. V trimming: 0 bases; J trimming: 5 bases; junction bases outside the gene matches: 8. Looked up from germline, CDR1 is SGHRS and CDR2 is YFSETQ. CDR3 nucleotides: TGCGCCAGCAGCTTGGAAAAGACAGGGATCGACGAGCAGTACTTC. Its translation: CASSLEKTGIDEQYF.

This clonotype was counted between two and nine times. Written as DNA, the CDR3 is TGTGCCAGCAGTTCGATAAGCGGGGGGGCGAATGAGCAGTTCTTC. This translates into CASSSISGGANEQFF. V usage is TRBV27 and J usage is TRBJ2-1, with 10 bases aligning to TRBD2. The CDR3 is made up of 15 amino acids. Trimming removed 4 bases from V and 7 bases from J; junction bases left unmatched: 7. Germline loops: CDR1 MNHEY, CDR2 SMNVEV (reference sequence).

This clonotype was counted many times. V is TRBV24-1 and J is TRBJ2-1; D unclear. In germline, CDR1 is KGHDR, CDR2 SFDVKD. The CDR3 runs 14 residues. V lost 4 bases and J lost 0, with 6 bases in between. The CDR3 is CATSDGSSYNEQFF. CDR3 coding DNA: TGTGCCACCAGTGACGGTAGCTCCTACAATGAGCAGTTCTTC.

This clonotype was found many times. V gene TRBV29-1 combines with J gene TRBJ2-5; D gene ambiguous. CDR1 and CDR2 (germline): SQVTM, ANQGSEA. This CDR3 contains 11 residues. Between the trimmed V and J ends, which lost 5 bases and 2 bases, there was a span of 6 bases. CDR3 sequence reads: CSVRPQETQYF. In nucleotides, the CDR3 is TGCAGCGTTCGGCCACAAGAGACCCAGTACTTC. The complete variable domain, with remaining parts taken from reference TRBV29-1 and TRBJ2-5, reads SAVISQKPSRDICQRGTSLTIQCQVDSQVTMMFWYRQQPGQSLTLIATANQGSEATYESGFVIDKFPISRPNLTFSTLTVSNMSPEDSSIYLCSVRPQETQYFGPGTRLLVL.

The table lists this clonotype with many counts. The CDR3 spells CASSVAPGLTYEQYF. For the CDR3, the DNA is TGTGCCAGCAGCGTAGCCCCGGGGCTTACCTACGAGCAGTACTTC. V usage is TRBV9 and J usage is TRBJ2-7, with D perhaps TRBD1 or TRBD2 (5 bases each). The V gene lost 0 bases and the J gene lost 2 bases, with 12 bases spanning the gap. Looked up from germline, CDR1 is SGDLS and CDR2 is YYNGEE. The CDR3 sequence is 15 residues long. The full variable domain, completed using reference TRBV9 and TRBJ2-7, is DSGVTQTPKHLITATGQRVTLRCSPRSGDLSVYWYQQSLDQGLQFLIQYYNGEERAKGNILERFSAQQFPDLHSELNLSSLELGDSALYFCASSVAPGLTYEQYFGPGTRLTVT.

This clonotype was observed at least ten times. The chain recombines TRBV29-1 with TRBJ2-1, with 7 bases identical to TRBD2. The CDR3 length is 15 residues. In germline, CDR1 is SQVTM, CDR2 ANQGSEA. J gave up 8 bases and V 7 bases, and 17 bases lay outside the gene matches. This CDR3 reads CSADQRREFLDEQFF. The CDR3 DNA sequence: TGCAGCGCCGACCAGAGGCGGGAGTTCTTGGATGAGCAGTTCTTC.

CDR3 residues: CASSEYFEQGAADTQYF. The CDR3 region has the DNA TGTGCCAGCAGTGAATATTTTGAGCAGGGGGCGGCAGATACGCAGTATTTT. This chain uses TRBV25-1 with TRBJ2-3, with TRBD1 matching over 8 bases. The ends lost 0 bases at V and 4 bases at J; junction bases unmatched: 9. The V gene's germline CDR1 is MGHDK and CDR2 SYGVNS. This CDR3 is 17 amino acids long.

This clonotype was counted a few times. The chain combines TRBV28 with TRBJ1-2; 7 nucleotides align to TRBD1. The CDR3 contains 15 residues. V was clipped by 7 bases and J by 3 bases; unmatched bases: 11. Germline V lookup: CDR1 MDHEN, CDR2 SYDVKM. CDR3 in DNA: TGTGCCAGCACCGAAGGGACAGAGGGTTACTATGGCTACACCTTC. Amino acids: CASTEGTEGYYGYTF.

There are many counts of this clonotype. This chain connects TRBV3-1 to TRBJ1-4; D remains ambiguous. The germline V and J ends were trimmed by 0 bases and 10 bases, with 12 bases remaining between them. Germline CDR1 is LGHDT and CDR2 is YNNKEL (reference sequence). The CDR3 is 14 amino acids. CDR3 DNA: TGTGCCAGCAGCCAAGACCATCTTTCCGGAAAACTGTTTTTT. Translating it yields CASSQDHLSGKLFF.

This clonotype was observed a few times. The J gene is TRBJ2-7, the V gene TRBV25-1; D gene ambiguous. The length of the CDR3 is 13 residues. The ends were cut back, 8 bases at V and 2 bases at J, with 13 bases in the middle. Germline CDR1 is MGHDK and CDR2 is SYGVNS. CDR3 region: CASGQDVTYEQYF. CDR3 nucleotide sequence: TGTGCCAGCGGGCAGGACGTCACCTACGAGCAGTACTTC.

This clonotype was counted only a few times. The chain couples TRBV29-1 to TRBJ2-1, with a tentative D call TRBD1 (5 bases). The CDR3 is 11 residues long. CDR1 is SQVTM, CDR2 ANQGSEA, per germline. Trimming removed 4 bases from V and 5 bases from J, with 6 bases in between. The DNA for the CDR3 is TGCAGCGTTGCAGGGCACAATGAGCAGTTCTTC. This gives the protein CSVAGHNEQFF.

There are many counts of this clonotype. The chain joins TRBV4-2 to TRBJ2-1, with 11 bases fitting TRBD2. Germline CDR1 reads LGHNA; CDR2 reads YNFKEQ. The V segment lost 3 bases and the J segment 4 bases; nucleotides outside the gene matches: 2. This CDR3 is built from 15 residues. CDR3 nucleotides: TGTGCCAGCAGCCAGACTAGCGGGAAATACAATGAGCAGTTCTTC. Translating it yields CASSQTSGKYNEQFF.

The table lists this clonotype with a few counts. This could be a read error, since a much larger clone is one nucleotide away. This chain uses TRBV6-5 with TRBJ2-3; 7 bases are a match to TRBD1. The CDR3 is 12 residues long. Germline V gene data show CDR1 as MNHEY and CDR2 as SVGAGI. V was pared by 4 bases and J by 6 bases, with 1 base of the junction left unmatched. For the CDR3, the DNA is TGTGCCAGCAGTTTCAGGGGGGATACGCAGTATTTT. This sequence encodes CASSFRGDTQYF.